This T cell receptor beta chain was observed in a study of regulatory T cells in long-lasting Graves disease. Arm-PCR of CDR3 regions and iRepertoire HTBI primers were used to build TCR beta libraries. TCRdb reprocessed the multiplex PCR reads with MiXCR, giving one entry per CDR3 protein. The data contain approximately 400,000 distinct CDR3 sequences, about 15% of them singletons. Documented time point: newly diagnosed GD, antithyroid drugs for less than 3 months. PBMCs provided the RNA from which the TCR library was made. Germline V lookup: CDR1 MNHEY, CDR2 SVGEGT. The CDR3 is 11 residues long. A further study also used this sample, focusing on T cells in Graves' hyperthyroidism and ophthalmopathy. That study adds: Researchers ran a first-round RT-PCR on the TCR CDR3 using the HTBI primer set. Researchers found most expanded thyroid clonotypes above 0.001 in blood as well.

This sample comprised peripheral blood mononuclear cells (PBMCs), obtained at new diagnosis, from a patient treated with antithyroid drugs. This chain connects TRBV6-2 or TRBV6-3 to TRBJ1-2; no clear D. The sequence derives from a woman aged 30 to 39 with Graves disease. The CDR3 DNA reads TGTGCTACTTTTTCGGGCCCTGGCTACACCTTC. This sequence encodes CATFSGPGYTF.